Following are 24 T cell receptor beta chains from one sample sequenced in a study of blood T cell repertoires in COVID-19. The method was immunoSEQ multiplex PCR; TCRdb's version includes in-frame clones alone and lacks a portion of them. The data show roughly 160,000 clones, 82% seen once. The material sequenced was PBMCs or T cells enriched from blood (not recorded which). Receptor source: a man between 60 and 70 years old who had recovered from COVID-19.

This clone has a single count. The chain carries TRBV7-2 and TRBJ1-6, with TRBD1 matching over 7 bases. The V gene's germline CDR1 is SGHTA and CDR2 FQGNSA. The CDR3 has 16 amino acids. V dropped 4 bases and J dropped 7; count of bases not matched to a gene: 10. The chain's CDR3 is CASSSYPDRWNSPLHF. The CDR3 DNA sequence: TGTGCCAGCAGCTCCTACCCGGACAGGTGGAATTCACCCCTCCACTTT.

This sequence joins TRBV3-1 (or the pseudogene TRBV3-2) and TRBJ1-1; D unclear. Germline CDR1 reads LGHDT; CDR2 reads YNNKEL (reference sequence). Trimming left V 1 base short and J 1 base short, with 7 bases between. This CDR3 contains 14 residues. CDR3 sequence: CASSQVLWNTEAFF. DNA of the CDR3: TGTGCCAGCAGCCAAGTCCTGTGGAACACTGAAGCTTTCTTT.

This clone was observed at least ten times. The CDR3 spells CASNIPGQGSLGYTF. DNA for the CDR3: TGTGCCAGTAATATCCCGGGACAGGGATCATTGGGCTACACCTTC. V gene TRBV19 combines with J gene TRBJ1-2; 9 nucleotides match TRBD1. CDR3 length: 15 residues. Germline CDR1 LNHDA, CDR2 SQIVND (reference sequence). J gave up 8 bases and V 7 bases, and 14 bases lay outside the gene matches.

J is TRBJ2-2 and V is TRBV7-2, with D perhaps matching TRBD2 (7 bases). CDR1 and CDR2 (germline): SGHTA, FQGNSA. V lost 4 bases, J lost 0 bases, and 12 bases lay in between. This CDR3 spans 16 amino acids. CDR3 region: CASSSRGAANTGELFF. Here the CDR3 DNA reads TGTGCCAGCAGCTCACGGGGGGCGGCGAACACCGGGGAGCTGTTTTTT.

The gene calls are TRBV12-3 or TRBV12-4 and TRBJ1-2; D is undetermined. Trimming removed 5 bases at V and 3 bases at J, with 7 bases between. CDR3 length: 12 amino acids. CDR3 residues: CASSTGYYGYTF. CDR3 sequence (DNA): TGTGCCAGCAGTACGGGGTACTATGGCTACACCTTC.

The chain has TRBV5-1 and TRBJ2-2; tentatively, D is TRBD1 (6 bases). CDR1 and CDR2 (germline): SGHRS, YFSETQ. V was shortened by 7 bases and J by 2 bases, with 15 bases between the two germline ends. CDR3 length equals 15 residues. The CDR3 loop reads CASGTSGENTGELFF. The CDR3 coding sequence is TGCGCCAGCGGGACCTCAGGGGAAAACACCGGGGAGCTGTTTTTT.

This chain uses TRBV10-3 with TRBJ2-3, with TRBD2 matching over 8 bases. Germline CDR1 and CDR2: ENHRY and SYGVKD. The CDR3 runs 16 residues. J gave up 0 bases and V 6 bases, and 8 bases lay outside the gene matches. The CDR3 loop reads CAISTLAETSTDTQYF. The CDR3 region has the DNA TGTGCCATCAGCACACTAGCGGAGACTAGCACAGATACGCAGTATTTT.

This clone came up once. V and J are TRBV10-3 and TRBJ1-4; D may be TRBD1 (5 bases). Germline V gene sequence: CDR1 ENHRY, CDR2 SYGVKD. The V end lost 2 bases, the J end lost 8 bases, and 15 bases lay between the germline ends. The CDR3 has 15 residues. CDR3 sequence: CAISEMRRGGEKLFF. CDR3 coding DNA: TGTGCCATCAGTGAGATGAGAAGGGGTGGCGAAAAACTGTTTTTT.

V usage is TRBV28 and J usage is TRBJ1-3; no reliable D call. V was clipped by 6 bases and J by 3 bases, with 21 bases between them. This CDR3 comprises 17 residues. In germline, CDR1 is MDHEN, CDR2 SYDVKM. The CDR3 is CASSPYSGTGSGNTIYF. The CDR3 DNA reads TGTGCCAGCAGCCCCTATTCCGGTACGGGGAGTGGAAACACCATATATTTT.

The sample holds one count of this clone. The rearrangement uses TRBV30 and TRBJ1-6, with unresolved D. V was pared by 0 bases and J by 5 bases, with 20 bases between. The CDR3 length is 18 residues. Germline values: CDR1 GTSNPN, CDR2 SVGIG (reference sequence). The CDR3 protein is CAWSVIVKADYDNSPLHF. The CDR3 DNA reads TGTGCCTGGAGTGTAATAGTGAAGGCAGACTACGATAATTCACCCCTCCACTTT.

For the CDR3, the DNA is TGTGCCAGCAGCTCCGGACAGCCTTCACGGCCCCAGCATTTT. This gives the protein CASSSGQPSRPQHF. This chain joins TRBV7-8 and TRBJ1-5, with a possible D match to TRBD1 (6 bases). Germline V gene data show CDR1 as SGHVS and CDR2 as FQNEAQ. With 4 bases removed from V and 9 bases from J, the gap between germline ends came to 16 bases. The CDR3 has 14 residues.

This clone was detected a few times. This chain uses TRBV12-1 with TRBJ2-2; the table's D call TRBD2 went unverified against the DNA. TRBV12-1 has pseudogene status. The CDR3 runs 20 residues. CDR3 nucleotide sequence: TGTGCCAGCAGCATCGGGACTAGCGGGGGGGCCAAGGGTGACACCGGGGAGCTGTTTTTT. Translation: CASSIGTSGGAKGDTGELFF.

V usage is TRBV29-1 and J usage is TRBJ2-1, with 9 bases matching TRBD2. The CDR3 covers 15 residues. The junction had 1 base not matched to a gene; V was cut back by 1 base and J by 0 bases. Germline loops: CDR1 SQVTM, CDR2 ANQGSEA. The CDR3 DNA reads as TGCAGCGTTGAAGCTAGCGGGGTCTCCTACAATGAGCAGTTCTTC. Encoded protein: CSVEASGVSYNEQFF.

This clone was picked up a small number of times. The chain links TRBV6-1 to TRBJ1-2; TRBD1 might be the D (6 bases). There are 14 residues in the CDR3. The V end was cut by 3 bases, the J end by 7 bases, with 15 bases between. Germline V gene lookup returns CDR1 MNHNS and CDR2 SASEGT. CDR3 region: CASSEGASIIGYTF. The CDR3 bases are TGTGCCAGCAGTGAGGGGGCTAGCATAATTGGCTACACCTTC.

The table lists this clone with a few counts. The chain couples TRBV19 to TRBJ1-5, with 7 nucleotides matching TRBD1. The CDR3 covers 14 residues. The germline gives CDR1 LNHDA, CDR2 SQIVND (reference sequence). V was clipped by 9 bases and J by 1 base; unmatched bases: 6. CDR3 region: CASRLRGSNQPQHF. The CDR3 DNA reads TGTGCCAGCAGACTCAGGGGGAGCAATCAGCCCCAGCATTTT.

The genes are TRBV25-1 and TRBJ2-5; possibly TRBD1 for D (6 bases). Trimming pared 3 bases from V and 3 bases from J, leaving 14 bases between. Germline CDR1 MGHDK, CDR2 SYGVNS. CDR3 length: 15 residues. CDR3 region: CASSDYETGKETQYF. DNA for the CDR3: TGTGCCAGCAGTGATTATGAGACAGGCAAAGAGACCCAGTACTTC.

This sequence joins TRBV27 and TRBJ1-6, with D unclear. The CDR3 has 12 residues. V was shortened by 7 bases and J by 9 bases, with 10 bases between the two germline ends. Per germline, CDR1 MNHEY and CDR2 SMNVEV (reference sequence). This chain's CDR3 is CASKSGSSPLHF. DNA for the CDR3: TGTGCCAGCAAATCTGGGAGTTCACCCCTCCACTTT.

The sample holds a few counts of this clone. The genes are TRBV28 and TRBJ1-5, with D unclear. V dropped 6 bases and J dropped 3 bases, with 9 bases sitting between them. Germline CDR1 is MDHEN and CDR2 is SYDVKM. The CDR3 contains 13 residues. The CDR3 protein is CASRRAPNQPQHF. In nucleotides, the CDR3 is TGTGCCAGCAGGAGGGCCCCCAATCAGCCCCAGCATTTT.

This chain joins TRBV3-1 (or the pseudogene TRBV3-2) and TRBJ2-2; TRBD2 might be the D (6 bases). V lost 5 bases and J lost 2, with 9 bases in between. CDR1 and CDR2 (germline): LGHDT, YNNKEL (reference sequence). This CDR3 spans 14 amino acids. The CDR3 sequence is CASSWGLNTGELFF. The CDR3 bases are TGTGCCAGCAGCTGGGGACTTAACACCGGGGAGCTGTTTTTT.

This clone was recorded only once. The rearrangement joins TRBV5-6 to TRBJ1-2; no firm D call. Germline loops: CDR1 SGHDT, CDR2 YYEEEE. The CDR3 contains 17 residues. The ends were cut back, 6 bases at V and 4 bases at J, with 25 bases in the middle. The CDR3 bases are TGTGCCAGCACCCCGGACCGGGGTTTAATGGGAGGCTATGGCTACACCTTC. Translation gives CASTPDRGLMGGYGYTF.

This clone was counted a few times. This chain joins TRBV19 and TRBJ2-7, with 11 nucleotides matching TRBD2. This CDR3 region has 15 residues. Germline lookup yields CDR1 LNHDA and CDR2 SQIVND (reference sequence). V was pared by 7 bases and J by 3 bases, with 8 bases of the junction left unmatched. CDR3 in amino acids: CASTPTSGIVYEQYF. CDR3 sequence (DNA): TGTGCCAGTACCCCGACTAGCGGGATTGTCTACGAGCAGTACTTC.

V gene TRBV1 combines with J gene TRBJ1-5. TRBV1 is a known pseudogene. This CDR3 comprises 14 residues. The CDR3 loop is CTSSPWGVNQPQHF. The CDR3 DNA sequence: TGCACCAGCAGCCCATGGGGGGTGAATCAGCCCCAGCATTTT.

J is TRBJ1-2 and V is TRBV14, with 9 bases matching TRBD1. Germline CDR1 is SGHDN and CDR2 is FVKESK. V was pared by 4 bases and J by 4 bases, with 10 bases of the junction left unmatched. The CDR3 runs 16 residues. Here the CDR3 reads CASSRTQGAKSYGYTF. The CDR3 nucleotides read TGTGCCAGCAGCCGCACACAGGGGGCAAAATCCTATGGCTACACCTTC.

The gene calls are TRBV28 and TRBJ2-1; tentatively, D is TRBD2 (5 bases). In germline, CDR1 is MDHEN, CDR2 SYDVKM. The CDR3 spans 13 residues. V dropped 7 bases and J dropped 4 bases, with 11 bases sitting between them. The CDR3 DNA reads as TGTGCCAGCACTCGCGGGCGGTACAATGAGCAGTTCTTC. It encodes CASTRGRYNEQFF.